The present entry profiles one TCR beta chain with its context. Antigen specificity is unknown. This record comes from a study of Ad26.COV2.S vaccination and SARS-CoV-2 variants. Background on the study: A participant enrolled in the COV1001 Ad26.COV2.S trial arm provided the sample. General study findings and limits: A substantial breadth of spike-specific CD8+ and CD4+ T cell responses after vaccination has been reported.

With 2 bases removed from V and 1 base from J, the gap between germline ends came to 9 bases. From germline, CDR1 is LGHNA and CDR2 YNFKEQ. The CDR3 spans 14 residues. Produced via immunoSEQ multiplex PCR; TCRdb's table is partial and in-frame only. The sample consists of hundreds of thousands of clones, roughly 86% of them appearing once. Indicated treatment: about 20 received Ad26.COV2.S at low or high dose, single or two shots; about 5 received placebo; per-sample allocation not given. Each sample was drawn 63 days after the first injection (of vaccine or placebo). This vaccine is an Ad26 vector that expresses the Wuhan-strain SARS-CoV-2 spike.

The rearrangement links TRBV4-2 to TRBJ2-7; D is unresolved. This sequence originates from a person between 18 and 59 years old who received the Ad26.COV2.S COVID-19 vaccine or a placebo. Here the sequenced sample was peripheral blood, taken in a trial of Ad26.COV2.S vaccine versus placebo. CDR3 coding DNA: TGTGCCAGCAGCCAACAATTGAATTCCTACGAGCAGTACTTC. It is translated as CASSQQLNSYEQYF.